This T cell receptor (beta chain) was found in a study of CXCR3-negative and CXCR3-positive naive CD8 T cells (dated by TCRdb to the late 2010s). Background for the entire study: In total, about 130 million TRB reads were obtained, or roughly 1.5 +/- 0.3 million reads per library. Diversity and physicochemical repertoire analyses were performed on about eleven donors pooled from two independent experiments. The TRBV-TRBJ cluster analysis covered naive subsets from 5 or 6 donors and memory cells from 3 donors. Overall results and qualifications from the work: Freshly isolated PBMCs were used for most assays because CXCR3 expression went down partially after cryopreservation. Within the same donor, TRBV-TRBJ usage looked similar between naive CXCR3-negative and CXCR3-positive cells, but memory cells had distinct patterns. Surface CD5, linked to self-reactivity in mice, was comparable between naive subsets; TCR interaction strength was therefore also inferred from TRB CDR3 physicochemical properties. Comparably high repertoire diversity was found in both naive subsets, whereas much lower repertoire diversity was found in memory CD8+ T cells. Compared with CXCR3-negative naive cells, CXCR3-positive naive cells had TRB CDR3s with higher hydrophobicity (lower Kidera factor 4), lower energy, and higher strength and volume indices.

As to this clonotype: The antigen this receptor binds is unknown.

The CDR3 sequence holds 12 residues, the cysteine and phenylalanine included. Nucleotide data are not available. The germline V gene (reference sequence) gives CDR1 as SGHNT and CDR2 as YYREEE. For each CD8+ T cell subset, flow sorting was done in triplicate, and roughly 320,000 cells per subset went directly into RLT lysis buffer. Naive CD8+ T cells were defined stringently as CD45RO-CCR7+CD27+CD95- to exclude memory contaminants. Using standard density gradient centrifugation, peripheral blood mononuclear cells were isolated from buffy coats. Naive CXCR3-negative and CXCR3-positive CD8+ T cells were flow-sorted using a FACSAria III. An RNeasy Mini Kit was used to extract total RNA from the sorted cells. The reads were generated on a NextSeq 550. The Human TCR Profiling Kit (MiLaboratory) was used to make UMI-labeled 5' RACE TRB cDNA libraries. cDNA synthesis used the entire amount of extracted RNA, and PCR amplification then used the entire amount of cDNA produced. Libraries were prepared in parallel with an identical number of PCR cycles. Regarding the original processing steps: With a minimum of two reads required per UMI, MIGEC and MiXCR pulled out about 52,000 +/- 9,100 unique UMI-labeled TRB cDNA molecules from each library. On average, approximately 40,000 +/- 10,000 functional in-frame TRB CDR3 nucleotide clonotypes lacking stop codons were found per library. Diversity metrics, including normalized Shannon-Wiener and Chao1, were computed in VDJtools after downsampling to 5000 UMI-labeled TRB molecules per sample. Clonotype-size-weighted physicochemical properties of the central five CDR3 residues (interaction energy, strength, volume and Kidera factor 4) were computed in VDJtools. Each entry corresponds to one CDR3 protein sequence from reads that TCRdb reprocessed, and DNA is not given. For this entry, the V and J calls and clone size follow TCRdb and not the study's own pipeline. This sample's table lists around 88,000 distinct CDR3 sequences. The ten largest clonotypes hold 0.82% of the sample.

Sequencing was done on a sample of naive CXCR3+ CD8+ T cells from blood. The meaning of the sample's cell subset or site label: CD45RO-CCR7+CD27+CD95- naive CD8+ T cells expressing CXCR3 (TNR3+). The chain couples TRBV5-4 to TRBJ2-7; TCRdb names TRBD1, which stays unverified in the absence of DNA. This clonotype was obtained from a human donor in good health. Some clones in this sample may be carry-over from other donors' samples. This receptor has the CDR3 CASSGTGSEQYF.